The following is a T cell receptor beta chain sequence with its context. The data were obtained in a study of cytomegalovirus exposure and HLA in healthy donors. Researchers ran the PCR with 60 Vbeta and 13 Jbeta primers. Using immunoSEQ multiplex PCR, the repertoire was profiled, and TCRdb retains in-frame clones only, with some absent. The sample records more than 200,000 clones, about 84% being singletons. The CDR3 covers 15 residues. The germline V and J ends were trimmed by 8 bases and 5 bases, with 21 bases remaining between them. CDR1 is LNHDA, CDR2 SQIVND, per germline (reference sequence). This TCR was recovered from a human donor in good health. V and J are TRBV19 and TRBJ2-5; possible D gene TRBD1, 6 bases. The specimen was PBMCs. The CDR3 DNA reads TGTGCCAGTTACCACCACACAGGGCGGTGGGAGACCCAGTACTTC. This sequence encodes CASYHHTGRWETQYF.